This TCR beta chain was recovered during a study of T cells in Graves' hyperthyroidism and ophthalmopathy. RNA transcripts gave rise to amplified TCR beta CDR3 regions. The TCR CDR3 first-round RT-PCR relied on the HTBI primer set. TCRdb reprocessed the multiplex PCR reads via MiXCR and lists one record per CDR3 protein. The sample holds roughly 700,000 distinct CDR3 sequences, roughly 17% seen once. Trimming removed 9 bases at V and 5 bases at J, with 16 bases between. The CDR3 contains 14 residues. The chain has TRBV12-3 or TRBV12-4 and TRBJ2-2, with D possibly TRBD1 on 6 matching bases. The receptor's source is a man between 45 and 60 years old with Graves' hyperthyroidism. The material sequenced was blood. The CDR3 nucleotides read TGTGCCAGTGGTTACAGGGTCGGGACCGGGGAGCTGTTTTTT. Encoded protein: CASGYRVGTGELFF.